These T cell receptor beta chains were read from a single sample in a study of human T cells and chemical hapten exposure. MiXCR, applied by TCRdb to the RACE reads, yields one record per CDR3 protein. Among more than 300,000 distinct CDR3 sequences, 5% to 6.5% were seen once, and the ten largest hold over 6.5%. Material: whole blood, obtained in connection with sensitization to the hapten diphenylcyclopropenone (DPC). These receptors all come from a young woman with alopecia areata. Some clones in this sample may be carry-over from other donors' samples. CDR3s include the opening cysteine and the closing phenylalanine or tryptophan. D genes are given only for firm matches. Rows may omit the clone size; those that give it use once, few, many or a size class.

clone size | J gene | D gene | V gene | CDR3 length | CDR3 DNA | CDR3 protein
many | TRBJ2-3 | - | TRBV7-9 | 17 | TGTGCCAGCAGCCCGCGGCGGGGCGGACTGAGCACAGATACGCAGTATTTT | CASSPRRGGLSTDTQYF
many | TRBJ1-5 | - | TRBV3-1 | 14 | TGTGCCAGCAGCCAAGGCCAGGGGTATGGGCCCCAGCATTTT | CASSQGQGYGPQHF
few | TRBJ2-3 | - | TRBV7-9 | 14 | TGTGCCAGCAGCCTAACCCCCAACGAAGGTTCTTTGTATTTT | CASSLTPNEGSLYF
- | TRBJ2-7 | - | TRBV5-1 | 14 | TGCGCCAGCAGCTTGGGACCCTACGAGGACGAGCAGTACTTC | CASSLGPYEDEQYF
- | TRBJ2-7 | - | TRBV29-1 | 12 | TGCAGCGTTGAACTAAGCTCCTACGAGCAGTACTTC | CSVELSSYEQYF
many | TRBJ2-1 | - | TRBV4-1 | 17 | TGCGCCAGCAGCCAAGATCGGGCGGGGGCGGTCTACAATGAGCAGTTCTTC | CASSQDRAGAVYNEQFF
many | TRBJ2-3 | TRBD1 | TRBV9 | 15 | TGTGCCAGCAGCCCCCGGACAGGGTTGGAAGATACGCAGTATTTT | CASSPRTGLEDTQYF
few | TRBJ2-7 | - | TRBV14 | 15 | TGTGCCAGCAGCCAAGGAATGGGGGTTCGATACGAGCAGTACTTC | CASSQGMGVRYEQYF
- | TRBJ2-6 | - | TRBV6-1 | 14 | TGTGCCGGCACAAGGTTCTCTGGGGCCAACGTCCTGACTTTC | CAGTRFSGANVLTF
many | TRBJ2-1 | - | TRBV5-1 | 16 | TGCGCCAGCAGCTTGGCCGGGTTACCCCCCTACAATGAGCAGTTCTTC | CASSLAGLPPYNEQFF
many | TRBJ1-5 | - | TRBV7-2 | 15 | TGTGCCAGCAGCTACCGGGGGCCCAGCAATCAGCCCCAGCATTTT | CASSYRGPSNQPQHF
many | TRBJ1-2 | - | TRBV3-1 | 12 | TGTGCCAGCAGCCAAGTAGATCATGGCTACACCTTC | CASSQVDHGYTF
few | TRBJ2-5 | - | TRBV7-2 | 14 | TGTGCCAGCAGCCCGGGCCCTTTTCAAGAGACCCAGTACTTC | CASSPGPFQETQYF
many | TRBJ1-1 | - | TRBV5-1 | 13 | TGCGCCAGCAGCCCGCGCGGGGGGGACGAAGCTTTCTTT | CASSPRGGDEAFF
many | TRBJ1-3 | - | TRBV12-3/TRBV12-4 | 14 | TGTGCCAGCAGTTCCTCGGGCCTTCGAAACACCATATATTTT | CASSSSGLRNTIYF
many | TRBJ1-5 | - | TRBV12-3/TRBV12-4 | 16 | TGTGCCAGCAGCCCAAGGGGCTCAGGGGACCATCAGCCCCAGCATTTT | CASSPRGSGDHQPQHF
many | TRBJ1-1 | - | TRBV6-2/TRBV6-3 | 14 | TGTGCCAGCAGCCGACTCGACGGGAACACTGAAGCTTTCTTT | CASSRLDGNTEAFF
many | TRBJ1-1 | - | TRBV14 | 14 | TGTGCCAGCAGCCAAGATTTGGGGGCCGGGCGAGCTTTCTTT | CASSQDLGAGRAFF
few | TRBJ1-1 | - | TRBV24-1 | 13 | TGTGCCACCAGTGACAGGGGAGGCACTGAAGCTTTCTTT | CATSDRGGTEAFF
few | TRBJ2-1 | TRBD2 | TRBV5-1 | 15 | TGCGCCAGCAGCTCCCTAGCGGCTGGGGACAATGAGCAGTTCTTC | CASSSLAAGDNEQFF
- | TRBJ2-5 | - | TRBV4-1 | 15 | TGCGCCAGCAGCCAATGGGGCGGGGGCCATCGGGCCCAGTACTTC | CASSQWGGGHRAQYF
few | TRBJ1-2 | - | TRBV27 | 14 | TGTGCCAGCAGCTACAGGGTATTTGGCTATGGCTACACCTTC | CASSYRVFGYGYTF
- | TRBJ2-5 | TRBD1 | TRBV25-1 | 15 | TGTGCCAGCAGTGTCGGACAGGGGGTAGGGGAGACCCAGTACTTC | CASSVGQGVGETQYF
many | TRBJ1-2 | - | TRBV7-2 | 15 | TGTGCCAGCAGCTTATGGGGAAACGGCCACTATGGCTACACCTTC | CASSLWGNGHYGYTF
- | TRBJ1-1 | - | TRBV7-8 | 15 | TGTGCCAGCAGCAAAAACCCTACAGCGAACACTGAAGCTTTCTTT | CASSKNPTANTEAFF
few | TRBJ2-4 | - | TRBV20-1 | 13 | TGCAGTGCTCCCCTAGGGGGGGGTAACATTCAGTACTTC | CSAPLGGGNIQYF
few | TRBJ2-1 | TRBD2 | TRBV12-3/TRBV12-4 | 16 | TGTGCCAGCAGTTCCCGGAGCGGGGGGTCCTACAATGAGCAGTTCTTC | CASSSRSGGSYNEQFF